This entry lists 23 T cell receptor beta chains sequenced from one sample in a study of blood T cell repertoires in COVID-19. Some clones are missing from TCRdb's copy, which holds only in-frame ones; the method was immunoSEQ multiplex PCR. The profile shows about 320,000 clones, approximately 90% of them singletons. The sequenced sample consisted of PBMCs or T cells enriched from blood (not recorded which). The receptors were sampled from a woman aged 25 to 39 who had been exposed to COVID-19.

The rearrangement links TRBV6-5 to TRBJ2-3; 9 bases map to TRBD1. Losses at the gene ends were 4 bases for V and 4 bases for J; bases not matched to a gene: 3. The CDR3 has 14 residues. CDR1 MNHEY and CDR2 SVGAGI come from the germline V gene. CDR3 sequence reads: CASSSWTGADTQYF. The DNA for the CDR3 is TGTGCCAGCAGTTCATGGACAGGGGCAGATACGCAGTATTTT.

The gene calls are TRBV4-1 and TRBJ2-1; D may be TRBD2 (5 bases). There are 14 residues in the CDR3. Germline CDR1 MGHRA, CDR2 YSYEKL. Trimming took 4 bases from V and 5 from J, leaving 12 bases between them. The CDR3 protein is CASSLERVDNEQFF. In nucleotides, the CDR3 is TGCGCCAGCAGCCTCGAGAGGGTGGACAATGAGCAGTTCTTC.

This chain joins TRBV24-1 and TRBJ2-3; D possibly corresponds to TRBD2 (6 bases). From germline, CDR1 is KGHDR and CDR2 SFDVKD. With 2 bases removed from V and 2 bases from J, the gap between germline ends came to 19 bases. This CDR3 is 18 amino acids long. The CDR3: CATSDSTGLILNTDTQYF. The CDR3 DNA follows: TGTGCCACCAGTGATTCCACGGGACTCATCCTTAACACAGATACGCAGTATTTT.

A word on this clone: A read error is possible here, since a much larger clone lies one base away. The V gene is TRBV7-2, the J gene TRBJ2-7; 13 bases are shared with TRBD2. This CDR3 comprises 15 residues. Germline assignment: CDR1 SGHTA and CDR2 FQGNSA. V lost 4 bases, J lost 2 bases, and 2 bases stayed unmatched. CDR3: CASSWTSGGPYEQYF. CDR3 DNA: TGTGCCAGCAGCTGGACTAGCGGGGGACCCTACGAGCAGTACTTC.

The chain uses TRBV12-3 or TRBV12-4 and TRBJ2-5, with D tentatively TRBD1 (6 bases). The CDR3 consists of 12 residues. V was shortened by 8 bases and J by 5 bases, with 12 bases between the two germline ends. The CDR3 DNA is TGTGCCAGCGCCAGGGGAAGTGAGACCCAGTACTTC. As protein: CASARGSETQYF.

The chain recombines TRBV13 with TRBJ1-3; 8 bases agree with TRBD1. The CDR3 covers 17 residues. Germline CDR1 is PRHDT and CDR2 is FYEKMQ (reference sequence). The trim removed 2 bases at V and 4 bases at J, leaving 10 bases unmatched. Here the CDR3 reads CASSLSYDRGPGNTIYF. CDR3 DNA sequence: TGTGCCAGCAGCTTATCCTATGACAGGGGTCCCGGAAACACCATATATTTT.

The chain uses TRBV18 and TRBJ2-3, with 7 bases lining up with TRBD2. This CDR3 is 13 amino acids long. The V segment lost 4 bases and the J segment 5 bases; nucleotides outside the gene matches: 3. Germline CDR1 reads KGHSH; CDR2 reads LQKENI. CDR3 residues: CASSRTSLDTQYF. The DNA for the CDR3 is TGTGCCAGCTCACGGACTAGTTTAGATACGCAGTATTTT.

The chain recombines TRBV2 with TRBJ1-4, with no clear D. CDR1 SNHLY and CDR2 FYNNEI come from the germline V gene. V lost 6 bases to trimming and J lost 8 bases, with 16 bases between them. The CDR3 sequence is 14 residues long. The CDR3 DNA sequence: TGTGCCAGCAGCTCCGATACGGTTGAAGAAAAACTGTTTTTT. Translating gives CASSSDTVEEKLFF.

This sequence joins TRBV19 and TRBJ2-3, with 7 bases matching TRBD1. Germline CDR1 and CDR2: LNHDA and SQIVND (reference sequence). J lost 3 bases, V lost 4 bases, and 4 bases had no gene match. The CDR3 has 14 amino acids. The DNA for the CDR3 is TGTGCCAGTAGTAACAGGGGAAGTACAGATACGCAGTATTTT. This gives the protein CASSNRGSTDTQYF.

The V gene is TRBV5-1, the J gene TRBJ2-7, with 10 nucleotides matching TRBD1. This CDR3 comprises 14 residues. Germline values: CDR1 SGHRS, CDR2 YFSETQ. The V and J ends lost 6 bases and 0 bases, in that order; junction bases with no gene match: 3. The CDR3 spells CASTRDRGSYEQYF. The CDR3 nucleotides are TGCGCCAGCACCCGGGACAGGGGCTCCTACGAGCAGTACTTC.

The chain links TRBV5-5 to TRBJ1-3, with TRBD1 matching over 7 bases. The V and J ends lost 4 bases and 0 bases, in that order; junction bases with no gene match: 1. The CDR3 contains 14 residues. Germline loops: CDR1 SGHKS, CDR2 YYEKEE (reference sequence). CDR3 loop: CASSRDSSGNTIYF. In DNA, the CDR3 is TGTGCCAGCAGCCGGGACAGCTCTGGAAACACCATATATTTT. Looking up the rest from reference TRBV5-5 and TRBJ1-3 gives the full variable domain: DAGVTQSPTHLIKTRGQQVTLRCSPISGHKSVSWYQQVLGQGPQFIFQYYEKEERGRGNFPDRFSARQFPNYSSELNVNALLLGDSALYLCASSRDSSGNTIYFGEGSWLTVV.

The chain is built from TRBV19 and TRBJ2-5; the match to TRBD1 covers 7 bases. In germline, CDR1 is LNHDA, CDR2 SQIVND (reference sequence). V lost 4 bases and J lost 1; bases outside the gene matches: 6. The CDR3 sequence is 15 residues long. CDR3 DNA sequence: TGTGCCAGTAGTAGTACCTCAGGGGGCCAAGAGACCCAGTACTTC. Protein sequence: CASSSTSGGQETQYF.

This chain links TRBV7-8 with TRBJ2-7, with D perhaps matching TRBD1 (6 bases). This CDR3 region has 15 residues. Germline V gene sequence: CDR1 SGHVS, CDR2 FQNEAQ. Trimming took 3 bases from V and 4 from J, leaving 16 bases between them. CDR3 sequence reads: CASSLNSLGAYEQYF. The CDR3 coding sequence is TGTGCCAGCAGCTTGAATAGCCTGGGGGCGTACGAGCAGTACTTC.

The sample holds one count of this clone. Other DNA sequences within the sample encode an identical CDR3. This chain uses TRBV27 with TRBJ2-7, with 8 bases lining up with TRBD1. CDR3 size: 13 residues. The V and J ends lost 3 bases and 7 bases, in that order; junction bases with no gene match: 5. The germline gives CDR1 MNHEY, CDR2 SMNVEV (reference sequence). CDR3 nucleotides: TGTGCCAGCAGTTTGGACAGGGTAGGGGAGCAGTACTTC. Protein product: CASSLDRVGEQYF.

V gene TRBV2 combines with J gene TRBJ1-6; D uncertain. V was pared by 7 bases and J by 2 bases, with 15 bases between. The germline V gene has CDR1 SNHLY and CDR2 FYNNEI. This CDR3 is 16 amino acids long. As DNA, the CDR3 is TGTGCCAGCACCCGGGAAGCTCCCACCTATAATTCACCCCTCCACTTT. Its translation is CASTREAPTYNSPLHF.

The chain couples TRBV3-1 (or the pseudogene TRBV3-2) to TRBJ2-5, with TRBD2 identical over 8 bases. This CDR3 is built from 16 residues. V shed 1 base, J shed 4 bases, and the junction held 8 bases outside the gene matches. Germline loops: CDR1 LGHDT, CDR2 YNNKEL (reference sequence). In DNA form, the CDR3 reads TGTGCCAGCAGCCAAGGATCTACGGGGGGGGCAGAGACCCAGTACTTC. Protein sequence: CASSQGSTGGAETQYF.

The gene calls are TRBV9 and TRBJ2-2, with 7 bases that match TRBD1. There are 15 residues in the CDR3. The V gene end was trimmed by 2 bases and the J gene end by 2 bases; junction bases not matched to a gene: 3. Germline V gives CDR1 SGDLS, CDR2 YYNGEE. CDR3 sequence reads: CASSVGTDNTGELFF. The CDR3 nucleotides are TGTGCCAGCAGCGTCGGGACAGATAACACCGGGGAGCTGTTTTTT.

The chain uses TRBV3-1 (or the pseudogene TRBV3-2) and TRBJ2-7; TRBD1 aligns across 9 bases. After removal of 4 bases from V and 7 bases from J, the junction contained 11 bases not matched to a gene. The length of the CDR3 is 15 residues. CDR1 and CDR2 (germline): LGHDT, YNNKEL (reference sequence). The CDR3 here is CASSPGTGNLGEQYF. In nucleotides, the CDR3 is TGTGCCAGCAGCCCCGGGACAGGGAATTTGGGGGAGCAGTACTTC.

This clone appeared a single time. The CDR3, as DNA: TGCGCCAGCAGCGTGGGACAGGGCCGCTACGAGCAGTACTTC. This translates into CASSVGQGRYEQYF. This rearrangement joins TRBV5-1 to TRBJ2-7; 9 bases fit TRBD1. J gave up 3 bases and V 4 bases, and 5 bases lay outside the gene matches. CDR1 and CDR2 (germline): SGHRS, YFSETQ. The CDR3 length is 14 residues.

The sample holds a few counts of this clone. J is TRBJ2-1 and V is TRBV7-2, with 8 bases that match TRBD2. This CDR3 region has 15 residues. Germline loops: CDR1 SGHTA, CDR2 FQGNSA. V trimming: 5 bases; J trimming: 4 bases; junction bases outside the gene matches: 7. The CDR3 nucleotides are TGTGCCAGCAGCGGAACTAGCGGTCGATACAATGAGCAGTTCTTC. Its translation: CASSGTSGRYNEQFF. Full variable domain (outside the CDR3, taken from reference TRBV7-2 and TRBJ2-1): GAGVSQSPSNKVTEKGKDVELRCDPISGHTALYWYRQSLGQGLEFLIYFQGNSAPDKSGLPSDRFSAERTGGSVSTLTIQRTQQEDSAVYLCASSGTSGRYNEQFFGPGTRLTVL.

The CDR3 sequence is CSASPQSVGYEQYF. For the CDR3, the DNA is TGCAGTGCTAGTCCGCAGTCAGTTGGCTACGAGCAGTACTTC. This sequence joins TRBV20-1 and TRBJ2-7; D is unresolved. Germline V CDR1 and CDR2: DFQATT, SNEGSKA (reference sequence). Trimming left V 3 bases short and J 3 bases short, with 15 bases between. The CDR3 is 14 residues long.

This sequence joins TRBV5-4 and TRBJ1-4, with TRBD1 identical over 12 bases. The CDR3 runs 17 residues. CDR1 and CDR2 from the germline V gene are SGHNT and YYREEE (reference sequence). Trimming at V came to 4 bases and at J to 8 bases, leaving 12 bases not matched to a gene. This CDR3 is CASSPSRDRGRSEKLFF. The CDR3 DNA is TGTGCCAGCAGCCCGTCCCGGGACAGGGGGCGGTCCGAAAAACTGTTTTTT.

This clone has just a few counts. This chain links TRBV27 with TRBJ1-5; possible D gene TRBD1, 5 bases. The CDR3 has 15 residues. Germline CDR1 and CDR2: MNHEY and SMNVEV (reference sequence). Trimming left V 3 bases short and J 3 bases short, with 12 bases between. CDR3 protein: CASSFEAGPNQPQHF. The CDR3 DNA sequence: TGTGCCAGCAGTTTTGAGGCAGGGCCCAATCAGCCCCAGCATTTT.